This T cell receptor (beta chain) is from a study of shared T cell receptors in the human thymus. With 1 base clipped from V and 8 bases from J, the junction kept 10 bases outside the gene matches. CDR1 and CDR2 (germline): SNHLY, FYNNEI. The CDR3 is made up of 15 amino acids. The repertoire was sequenced with immunoSEQ multiplex PCR; TCRdb's copy has only in-frame clones and lacks some. Of 700,000 to 750,000 clones in the sample, 70% to 90% are singletons; the top ten hold roughly 0.01%. This sample also belongs to another study, concerning human thymus T cells. This second study notes: Corrective cardiac operations yielded the resected thymus tissue. Thymic and blood repertoires appeared to show biased V and J gene usage. Related reports documented highly overlapping thymic repertoires among unrelated individuals.

The TCR comes from a girl under two years old with a congenital heart defect. V and J are TRBV2 and TRBJ1-2; 7 bases align to TRBD1. The sequenced sample consisted of thymocytes. The chain's CDR3 is CASSEVGGTVGGYTF. The CDR3 nucleotides read TGTGCCAGCAGTGAAGTAGGGGGGACAGTTGGAGGCTACACCTTC.